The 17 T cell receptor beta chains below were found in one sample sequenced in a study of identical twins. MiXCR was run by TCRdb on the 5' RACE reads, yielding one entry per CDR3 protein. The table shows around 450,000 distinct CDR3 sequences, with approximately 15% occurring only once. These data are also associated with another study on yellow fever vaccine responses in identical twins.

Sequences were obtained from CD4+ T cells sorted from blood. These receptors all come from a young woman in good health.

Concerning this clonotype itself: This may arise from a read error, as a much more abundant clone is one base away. The CDR3 DNA sequence: TGTGCCAGCAGGATAGGTCCCAACGAGCAGTACTTC. This sequence encodes CASRIGPNEQYF. The chain joins TRBV27 to TRBJ2-7, with D unresolved. CDR1 is MNHEY, CDR2 SMNVEV, per germline (reference sequence). The CDR3 length is 12 residues. Trimming pared 6 bases from V and 5 bases from J, leaving 11 bases between.

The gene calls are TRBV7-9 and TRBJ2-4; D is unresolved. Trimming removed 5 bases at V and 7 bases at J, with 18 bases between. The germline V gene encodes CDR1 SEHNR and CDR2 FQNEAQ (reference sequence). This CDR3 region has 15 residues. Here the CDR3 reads CASSRPGASSNIQYF. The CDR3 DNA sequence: TGTGCCAGCAGCCGACCAGGCGCGAGTTCCAACATTCAGTACTTC.

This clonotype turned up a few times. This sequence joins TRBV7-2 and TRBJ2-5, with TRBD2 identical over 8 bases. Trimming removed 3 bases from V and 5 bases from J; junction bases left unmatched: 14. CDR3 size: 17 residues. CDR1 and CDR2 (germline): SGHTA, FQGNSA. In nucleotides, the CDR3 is TGTGCCAGCAGCTTTTTGGGTAGCGGGATGGTTGGGGAGACCCAGTACTTC. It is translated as CASSFLGSGMVGETQYF.

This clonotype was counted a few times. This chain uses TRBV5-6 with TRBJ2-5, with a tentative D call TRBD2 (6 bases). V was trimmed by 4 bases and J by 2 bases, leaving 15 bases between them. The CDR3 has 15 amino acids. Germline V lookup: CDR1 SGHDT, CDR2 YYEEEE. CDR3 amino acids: CASSPGTRLQETQYF. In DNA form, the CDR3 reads TGTGCCAGCAGCCCCGGGACTCGTTTACAAGAGACCCAGTACTTC.

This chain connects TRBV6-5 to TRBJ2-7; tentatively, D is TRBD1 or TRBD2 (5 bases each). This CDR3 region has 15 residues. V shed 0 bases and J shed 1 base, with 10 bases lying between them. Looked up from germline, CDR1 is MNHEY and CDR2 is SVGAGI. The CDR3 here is CASSYSPRESYEQYF. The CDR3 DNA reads TGTGCCAGCAGTTACTCGCCCAGGGAGTCCTACGAGCAGTACTTC.

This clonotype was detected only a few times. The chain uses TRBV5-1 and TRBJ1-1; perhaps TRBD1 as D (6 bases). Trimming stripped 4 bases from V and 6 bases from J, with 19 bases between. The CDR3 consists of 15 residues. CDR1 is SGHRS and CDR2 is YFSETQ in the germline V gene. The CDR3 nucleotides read TGCGCCAGCAGCACGACGGCACAGGGTGTCCCTGAAGCTTTCTTT. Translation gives CASSTTAQGVPEAFF.

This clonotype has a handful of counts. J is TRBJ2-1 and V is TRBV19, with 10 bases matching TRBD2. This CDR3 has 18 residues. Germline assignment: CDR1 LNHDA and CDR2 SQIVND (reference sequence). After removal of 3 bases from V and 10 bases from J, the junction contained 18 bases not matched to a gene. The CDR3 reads CASSIWASGGASVPEQFF. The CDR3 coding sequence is TGTGCCAGTAGTATTTGGGCTAGCGGGGGAGCCAGCGTACCGGAGCAGTTCTTC.

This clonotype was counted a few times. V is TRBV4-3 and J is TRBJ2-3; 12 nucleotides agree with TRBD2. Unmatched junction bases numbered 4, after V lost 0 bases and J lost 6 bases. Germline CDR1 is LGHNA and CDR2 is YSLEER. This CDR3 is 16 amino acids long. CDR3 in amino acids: CASSQDVTSGSDTQYF. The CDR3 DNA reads TGCGCCAGCAGCCAAGATGTGACTAGCGGGAGTGATACGCAGTATTTT.

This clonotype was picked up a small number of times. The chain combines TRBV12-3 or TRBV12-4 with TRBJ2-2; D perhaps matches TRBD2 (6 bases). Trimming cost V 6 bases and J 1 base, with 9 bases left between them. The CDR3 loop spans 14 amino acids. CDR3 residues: CASSPSVNTGELFF. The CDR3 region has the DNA TGTGCCAGCAGCCCTAGCGTGAACACCGGGGAGCTGTTTTTT.

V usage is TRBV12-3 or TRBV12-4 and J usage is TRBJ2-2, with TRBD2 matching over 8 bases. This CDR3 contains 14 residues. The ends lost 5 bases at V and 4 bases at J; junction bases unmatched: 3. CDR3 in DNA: TGTGCCAGCAGTCCCGCGGGGGGCACCGGGGAGCTGTTTTTT. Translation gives CASSPAGGTGELFF.

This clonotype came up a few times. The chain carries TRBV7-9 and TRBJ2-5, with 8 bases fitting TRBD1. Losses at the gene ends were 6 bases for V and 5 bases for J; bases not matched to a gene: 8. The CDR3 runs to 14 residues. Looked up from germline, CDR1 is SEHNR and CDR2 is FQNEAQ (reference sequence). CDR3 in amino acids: CASSHDRGEETQYF. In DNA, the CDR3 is TGTGCCAGCAGTCACGACAGGGGAGAGGAGACCCAGTACTTC. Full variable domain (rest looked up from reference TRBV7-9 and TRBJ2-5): DTGVSQNPRHKITKRGQNVTFRCDPISEHNRLYWYRQTLGQGPEFLTYFQNEAQLEKSRLLSDRFSAERPKGSFSTLEIQRTEQGDSAMYLCASSHDRGEETQYFGPGTRLLVL.

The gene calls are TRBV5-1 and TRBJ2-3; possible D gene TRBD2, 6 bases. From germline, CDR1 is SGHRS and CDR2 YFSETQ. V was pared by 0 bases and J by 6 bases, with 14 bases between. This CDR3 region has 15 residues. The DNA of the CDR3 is TGCGCCAGCAGCTTGGTAACCGGGAGTGACGATACGCAGTATTTT. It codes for CASSLVTGSDDTQYF. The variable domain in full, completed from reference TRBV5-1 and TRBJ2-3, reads KAGVTQTPRYLIKTRGQQVTLSCSPISGHRSVSWYQQTPGQGLQFLFEYFSETQRNKGNFPGRFSGRQFSNSRSEMNVSTLELGDSALYLCASSLVTGSDDTQYFGPGTRLTVL.

Here the CDR3 DNA reads TGTGCCAGCAGTTACTCGGGGCGTCCACAAGAGACCCAGTACTTC. Translating it yields CASSYSGRPQETQYF. The chain employs TRBV6-2 or TRBV6-3 and TRBJ2-5, with D possibly being TRBD1 (5 bases). Per germline, CDR1 MNHEY and CDR2 SVGEGT. V was cut by 0 bases and J by 2 bases, with 10 bases left in between. The CDR3 spans 15 residues.

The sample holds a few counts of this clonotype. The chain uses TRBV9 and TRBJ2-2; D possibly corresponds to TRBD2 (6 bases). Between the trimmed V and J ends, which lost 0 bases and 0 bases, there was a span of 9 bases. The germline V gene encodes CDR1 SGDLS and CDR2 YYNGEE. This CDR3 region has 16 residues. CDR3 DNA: TGTGCCAGCAGCGTAGCTGCGGGACCGAACACCGGGGAGCTGTTTTTT. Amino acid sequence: CASSVAAGPNTGELFF.

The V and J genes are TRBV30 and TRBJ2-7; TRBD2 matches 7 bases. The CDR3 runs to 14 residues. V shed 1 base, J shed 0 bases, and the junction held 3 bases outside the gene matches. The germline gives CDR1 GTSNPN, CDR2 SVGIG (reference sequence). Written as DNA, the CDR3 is TGTGCCTGGAGTGAGGGGAGGGGCTCCTACGAGCAGTACTTC. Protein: CAWSEGRGSYEQYF.

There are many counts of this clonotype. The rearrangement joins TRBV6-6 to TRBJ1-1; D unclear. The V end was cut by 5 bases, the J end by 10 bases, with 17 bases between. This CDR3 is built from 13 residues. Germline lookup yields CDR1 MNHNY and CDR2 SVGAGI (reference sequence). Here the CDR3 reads CASSTLLPTGAFF. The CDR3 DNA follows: TGTGCCAGCAGTACCCTACTCCCGACGGGAGCTTTCTTT.

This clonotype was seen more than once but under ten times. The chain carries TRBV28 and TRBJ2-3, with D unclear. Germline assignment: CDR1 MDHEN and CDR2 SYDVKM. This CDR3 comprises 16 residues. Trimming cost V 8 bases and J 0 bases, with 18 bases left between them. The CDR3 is CASGSGARASTDTQYF. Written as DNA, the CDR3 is TGTGCCAGCGGATCGGGCGCGCGAGCTAGCACAGATACGCAGTATTTT.